Listed below are T cell receptor beta chains from one sample, sequenced in a study of blood T cell repertoires in COVID-19. Libraries were prepared by immunoSEQ multiplex PCR; TCRdb keeps only in-frame clonotypes and omits some of them. The sample consists of about 210,000 clones, 65% to 90% of them appearing once. Source material: PBMCs or T cells enriched from blood (not recorded which). The receptor set was obtained from a woman between 45 and 60 years old with acute COVID-19. Both conserved end residues are trimmed from each CDR3. Fields, in order: J gene, V gene, clone size, CDR3 length, CDR3 protein. The size field is filled for only some rows; it gives once, few, many or a size class.

>TRBJ2-7|TRBV11-2|few|12
ASSLGLTGYEQY
>TRBJ2-7|TRBV5-3|.|13
ARSTNTSGRSEQY
>TRBJ2-5|TRBV28|.|13
ASSLDRYPQETQY
>TRBJ1-5|TRBV7-2|.|11
ASSSDRDQPQH
>TRBJ2-5|TRBV5-1|.|12
ASSLGRQQETQY
>TRBJ2-4|TRBV7-8|.|14
ASSLVGQGGLNIQY
>TRBJ1-2|TRBV7-9|once|10
ASSFENYGYT
>TRBJ2-5|TRBV3-1/TRBV3-2|.|12
ASSQAGPRETQY
>TRBJ2-6|TRBV7-2|.|15
ASSSRGRVEGANVLT
>TRBJ1-3|TRBV7-2|once|12
ASSPSNSGNTIY
>TRBJ1-2|TRBV19|.|12
ASASQGGLGGYT
>TRBJ2-3|TRBV24-1|.|13
ATSDSSQSTDTQY
>TRBJ2-1|TRBV18|.|13
ASSPPGQGYNEQF
>TRBJ1-2|TRBV5-1|few|14
ASSLAPGQGLYGYT
>TRBJ1-5|TRBV10-3|.|11
AISETGNQPQH
>TRBJ2-2|TRBV5-4|few|13
ASSFSQGMTGELF
>TRBJ2-7|TRBV27|.|13
ASSLSGTGPYEQY
>TRBJ1-2|TRBV15|.|11
ATSRDRGYGYT
>TRBJ2-7|TRBV6-1|.|16
ASSEASGWGPPGYEQY
>TRBJ2-5|TRBV5-4|.|13
ASSLLAGPQETQY
>TRBJ2-5|TRBV10-3|.|13
AISEAYRPQETQY
>TRBJ2-7|TRBV10-3|.|14
AISGRQTPIPDEQY
>TRBJ1-3|TRBV28|.|14
ASSLAQGMGGNTIY
>TRBJ2-3|TRBV28|.|14
ASPSPTGVITDTQY
>TRBJ1-5|TRBV30|.|11
AWNPTGNQPQH
>TRBJ2-1|TRBV7-8|.|14
ASSLTGRTGGYEQF
>TRBJ1-6|TRBV30|.|12
AWSVLGRNSPLH
>TRBJ1-2|TRBV2|.|13
ASSFGTGGAYGYT
>TRBJ2-1|TRBV5-1|.|14
ASSSTSGTSVNEQF
>TRBJ2-5|TRBV30|.|12
AWSVGGTQETQY
>TRBJ2-5|TRBV18|once|13
ASSPWEFRGETQY
>TRBJ1-2|TRBV27|.|12
ASSLNRSPAGYT
>TRBJ1-1|TRBV9|.|16
ASSDKSSGTGMNTEAF
>TRBJ1-2|TRBV2|few|12
ASSEETGAGGYT
>TRBJ1-1|TRBV11-3|few|10
ASSPDRGKAF
>TRBJ2-7|TRBV19|.|12
ASSMFLSSYEQY
>TRBJ1-3|TRBV7-7|.|11
ASSVGTKGTIY
>TRBJ2-7|TRBV5-4|.|10
ASSLYSYEQY
>TRBJ2-2|TRBV13|.|16
ASSGKEGGLANTGELF
>TRBJ2-7|TRBV20-1|few|9
SATLKYEQY
>TRBJ1-6|TRBV19|.|12
ASTETGYNSPLH
>TRBJ2-1|TRBV9|.|13
ASSVELASNNEQF
>TRBJ1-2|TRBV6-2/TRBV6-3|.|11
ASSQQAMNGYT
>TRBJ1-5|TRBV12-3/TRBV12-4|.|11
ASSLGSNQPQH
>TRBJ2-7|TRBV18|.|12
ASSPREQLYEQY
>TRBJ1-5|TRBV6-5|.|13
ASSTGGAGNQPQH
>TRBJ1-1|TRBV7-9|few|10
ASRQGNTEAF
>TRBJ2-5|TRBV7-2|.|14
ASSPRTSGGRETQY